This is a list of T cell receptor beta chains from one sample in a study of technical replicates of blood from a few donors. Using immunoSEQ multiplex PCR, the repertoire was profiled, and TCRdb retains in-frame clones only, with some absent. This repertoire shows about 82,000 clones, roughly 95% found once; its top ten account for about 0.41%. Sequenced: T cells isolated from PBMCs. The receptors originated from a human donor in good health. Both conserved end residues are part of each CDR3. The D gene is left open where the match is weak. The listing skips clone size in some rows; elsewhere it reads once, few, many or a size class.

TRBD2	TRBV28	-	TRBJ2-1	TGTGCCAGCATGCGGGGGAGCTCCTACAATGAGCAGTTCTTC	CASMRGSSYNEQFF
-	TRBV19	-	TRBJ2-3	TGTGCCAGTAGTATAGATCCGGGGATCCCAGATACGCAGTATTTT	CASSIDPGIPDTQYF
-	TRBV5-1	-	TRBJ2-5	TGCGCCAGCAGGACTGACAGCCAAGAGACCCAGTACTTC	CASRTDSQETQYF
-	TRBV10-1	-	TRBJ1-5	TGCGCCAGCAGTGAGTCGGACAGATCATATAGCAATCAGCCCCAGCATTTT	CASSESDRSYSNQPQHF
TRBD2	TRBV7-9	-	TRBJ2-3	TGTGCCAGCAGCCCCGTAGCGGGAGCTACGCAGTATTTT	CASSPVAGATQYF
-	TRBV11-1	-	TRBJ2-1	TGTGCCAGCAGCTTAGCCGGAGTATCCGTACATGAGCAGTTCTTC	CASSLAGVSVHEQFF
TRBD2	TRBV7-3	-	TRBJ2-1	TGTGCCAGCAGCTTAAGATCGCCGACTAGCGGCTACAATGAGCAGTTCTTC	CASSLRSPTSGYNEQFF
TRBD1	TRBV29-1	-	TRBJ1-1	TGCAGCGTAGGGGGCACCCGTAACACTGAAGCTTTCTTT	CSVGGTRNTEAFF
TRBD1	TRBV4-2	-	TRBJ2-5	TGTGCCAGCAGCCAAGTAAGACAGGGAGACGAGACCCAGTACTTC	CASSQVRQGDETQYF
TRBD2	TRBV7-2	-	TRBJ2-7	TGTGCCAGCAGCTTGGTCGGGACTAGCGGGTCCTCCTACGAGCAGTACTTC	CASSLVGTSGSSYEQYF
-	TRBV6-5	-	TRBJ1-3	TGTGCCAGCAGTTACTCGCGGTGGCCCTCTGGAAACACCATATATTTT	CASSYSRWPSGNTIYF
-	TRBV10-1	-	TRBJ2-1	TGCGCCAGCAGTGAGTCGAGTGTCAATGAGCAGTTCTTC	CASSESSVNEQFF
TRBD1	TRBV18	-	TRBJ1-4	TGTGCCAGCTCACCCGTAATTACTACAGGGGGCTATGAAAAACTGTTTTTT	CASSPVITTGGYEKLFF
-	TRBV10-3	once	TRBJ1-5	TGTGCCATCACTCAGGGAAGCAATCAGCCCCAGCATTTT	CAITQGSNQPQHF
-	TRBV27	-	TRBJ1-4	TGTGCCAGCAGTTCCGATGGGGAGGGTAGGGATGAAAAACTGTTTTTT	CASSSDGEGRDEKLFF
-	TRBV6-6	-	TRBJ2-7	TGTGCCAGCAGTTACTCCACTACCTACGAGCAGTACTTC	CASSYSTTYEQYF
-	TRBV29-1	-	TRBJ2-7	TGCAGCGTTGGCAGGGCGGGATACGAGCAGTACTTC	CSVGRAGYEQYF
TRBD2	TRBV6-4	-	TRBJ2-1	TGTGCCAGTAAGGGACTAGCGGGAGGTAATGAGCAGTTCTTC	CASKGLAGGNEQFF
-	TRBV4-1	-	TRBJ1-2	TGCGCCAGCATGGGGCAGGCCGACTATGGCTACACCTTC	CASMGQADYGYTF
TRBD2	TRBV9	-	TRBJ2-3	TGTGCCAGCAGCGTAGGACGCGGGAGTATGTCAGATACGCAGTATTTT	CASSVGRGSMSDTQYF
-	TRBV4-1	-	TRBJ1-5	TGCGCCAGCAGCCAAGGTTCAGGGTCTAGACAGCCCCAGCATTTT	CASSQGSGSRQPQHF
-	TRBV7-6	-	TRBJ2-1	TGTGCCAGCAGTTTCACATCCTACAATGAGCAGTTCTTC	CASSFTSYNEQFF
-	TRBV4-3	-	TRBJ1-1	TGCGCCAGCAGCCAAGCCTCTGTCTGGGGAGTGGACACTGAAGCTTTCTTT	CASSQASVWGVDTEAFF
TRBD1	TRBV7-8	-	TRBJ1-2	TGTGCCAGCAGGCTTCTGGGACAGGGTATTTATCGGGATGGCTACACCTTC	CASRLLGQGIYRDGYTF
-	TRBV30	-	TRBJ1-6	TGTGCCTGGAGTTTGGGCATCGGCTCACCCCTCCACTTT	CAWSLGIGSPLHF
TRBD2	TRBV4-2	-	TRBJ2-5	TGTGCCAGCAGCGTAGCGGGAGGGCGAGAGACCCAGTACTTC	CASSVAGGRETQYF
TRBD1	TRBV27	-	TRBJ2-1	TGTGCCAGTGTACAGGGGCCACTGGGTGAGCAGTTCTTC	CASVQGPLGEQFF
TRBD1	TRBV7-8	-	TRBJ2-2	TGTGCCAGCAGCTTGATTGGACAGGCCTACACCGGGGAGCTGTTTTTT	CASSLIGQAYTGELFF
-	TRBV11-2	-	TRBJ2-3	TGTGCCAGCAGCCCCTATGGGCGGGGCCTCACAGATACGCAGTATTTT	CASSPYGRGLTDTQYF
-	TRBV11-2	-	TRBJ2-3	TGTGCCAGCAGCTTAATGGGAGTTGGAGATACGCAGTATTTT	CASSLMGVGDTQYF
-	TRBV25-1	-	TRBJ1-1	TGTGCCAGCAGTGAATCCCGTCTTCTTGGCCATAATGAAGCTTTCTTT	CASSESRLLGHNEAFF
-	TRBV7-9	-	TRBJ2-3	TGTGCCAGCAGCCTAGGGACTCCGAGGACAGATACGCAGTATTTT	CASSLGTPRTDTQYF
TRBD1	TRBV7-9	once	TRBJ1-1	TGTGCCAGCAGCTTGCGGGACAGACCGGAAGCTTTCTTT	CASSLRDRPEAFF
-	TRBV6-5	-	TRBJ1-2	TGTGCCAGCAGTATCGACAGCAACTATGGCTACACCTTC	CASSIDSNYGYTF
-	TRBV5-6	-	TRBJ2-7	TGTGCCAGCAGCTTGCCCAGTACAGAGCAGTACTTC	CASSLPSTEQYF
TRBD2	TRBV18	-	TRBJ2-5	TGTGCCAGCTCACGGTCTAGCGGGGGGTCGGAGACCCAGTACTTC	CASSRSSGGSETQYF
-	TRBV4-1	-	TRBJ1-1	TGCGCCAGCAGCCAAGATGGGTGGGGCGCAGCTTTCTTT	CASSQDGWGAAFF
TRBD2	TRBV4-3	once	TRBJ2-2	TGCGCCAGCAGCCAAGGGATCCCTAGCGGGTTGAGTACCGGGGAGCTGTTTTTT	CASSQGIPSGLSTGELFF
-	TRBV6-1	-	TRBJ2-7	TGTGCTGCGGGCCGAGACCCGTACTCCTACGAGCAGTACTTC	CAAGRDPYSYEQYF
-	TRBV5-8	-	TRBJ1-5	TGTGCCAGCAGCTTGCGTGGTTTCGGTAGCAATCAGCCCCAGCATTTT	CASSLRGFGSNQPQHF
TRBD1	TRBV2	-	TRBJ2-7	TGTGCCAGCATCTCGGGACAGACCTCCTACGAGCAGTACTTC	CASISGQTSYEQYF
TRBD1	TRBV6-1	-	TRBJ1-2	TGTGCCAGCAATACGGGACAGGCATCGGGTGGCTACACCTTC	CASNTGQASGGYTF
-	TRBV19	-	TRBJ1-5	TGTGCCAGTAGTATGGTGGTGTTGTCGGGGGTGCCCCAGCATTTT	CASSMVVLSGVPQHF
-	TRBV27	-	TRBJ2-2	TGTGCCAGCAGTTTATTACTAGTTTTTGGAGACACCGGGGAGCTGTTTTTT	CASSLLLVFGDTGELFF
-	TRBV29-1	-	TRBJ2-7	TGCAGCGTTGAGGACAGCTCCTACGAGCAGTACTTC	CSVEDSSYEQYF
-	TRBV5-6	-	TRBJ2-7	TGTGCCAGCAGCTTGCAGGGAATAGCCTACGAGCAGTACTTC	CASSLQGIAYEQYF